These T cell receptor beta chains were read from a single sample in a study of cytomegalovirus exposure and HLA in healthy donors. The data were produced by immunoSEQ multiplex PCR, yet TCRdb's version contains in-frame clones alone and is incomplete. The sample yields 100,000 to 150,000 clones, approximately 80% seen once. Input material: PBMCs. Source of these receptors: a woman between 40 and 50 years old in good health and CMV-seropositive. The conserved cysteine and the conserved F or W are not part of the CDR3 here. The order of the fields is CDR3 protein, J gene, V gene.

CDR3aa: ASSLQASNEQF
j_gene: TRBJ2-1
v_gene: TRBV5-1

CDR3aa: ASSLGSHRADTQY
j_gene: TRBJ2-3
v_gene: TRBV5-4

CDR3aa: AFRLAGGLTDTQY
j_gene: TRBJ2-3
v_gene: TRBV30

CDR3aa: ASSSLLADNEQF
j_gene: TRBJ2-1
v_gene: TRBV5-1

CDR3aa: ASSSDRGEAGKLF
j_gene: TRBJ1-4
v_gene: TRBV7-9

CDR3aa: ATSGDRGRRSEKLF
j_gene: TRBJ1-4
v_gene: TRBV19

CDR3aa: ASSLRQSTTDTQY
j_gene: TRBJ2-3
v_gene: TRBV7-3

CDR3aa: ASSLDSNYGYT
j_gene: TRBJ1-2
v_gene: TRBV5-1

CDR3aa: ASSRPTTGSGELF
j_gene: TRBJ2-2
v_gene: TRBV14

CDR3aa: AAEGGMNTEAF
j_gene: TRBJ1-1
v_gene: TRBV28

CDR3aa: ASNRDSSYGYT
j_gene: TRBJ1-2
v_gene: TRBV19

CDR3aa: ASSDTTDWRSSGNTIY
j_gene: TRBJ1-3
v_gene: TRBV6-4

CDR3aa: ASSLGLLYEQY
j_gene: TRBJ2-7
v_gene: TRBV11-2

CDR3aa: ASSWTARLYNSPLH
j_gene: TRBJ1-6
v_gene: TRBV6-5

CDR3aa: ASSSGLVYEQY
j_gene: TRBJ2-7
v_gene: TRBV28

CDR3aa: AGSAGTTWGETQY
j_gene: TRBJ2-5
v_gene: TRBV6-6

CDR3aa: SADRDYGYT
j_gene: TRBJ1-2
v_gene: TRBV20-1

CDR3aa: ASSFPSWGGYNEQF
j_gene: TRBJ2-1
v_gene: TRBV5-6

CDR3aa: ASQAGGTDTQY
j_gene: TRBJ2-3
v_gene: TRBV9

CDR3aa: ASSLRQGPRTDTQY
j_gene: TRBJ2-3
v_gene: TRBV9

CDR3aa: ASSAEPDEQY
j_gene: TRBJ2-7
v_gene: TRBV28

CDR3aa: ASTAGGPHNEQF
j_gene: TRBJ2-1
v_gene: TRBV27

CDR3aa: ASSLAGGRYEQY
j_gene: TRBJ2-7
v_gene: TRBV6-5

CDR3aa: SVGEGQETQY
j_gene: TRBJ2-5
v_gene: TRBV29-1

CDR3aa: ASSLGLAGGLLTSTDTQY
j_gene: TRBJ2-3
v_gene: TRBV5-1

CDR3aa: ASSQDGGQGTEKLF
j_gene: TRBJ1-4
v_gene: TRBV4-1

CDR3aa: ASSQQTANTEAF
j_gene: TRBJ1-1
v_gene: TRBV4-1

CDR3aa: ASSEIRGQGNEQF
j_gene: TRBJ2-1
v_gene: TRBV2

CDR3aa: AAAAGENSPLH
j_gene: TRBJ1-6
v_gene: TRBV28

CDR3aa: ASSSDPGRGGRTPYEQY
j_gene: TRBJ2-7
v_gene: TRBV7-9

CDR3aa: ASSSRRGARDLRGRGRYEQY
j_gene: TRBJ2-7
v_gene: TRBV21-1

CDR3aa: ATNDRGPGETQY
j_gene: TRBJ2-5
v_gene: TRBV10-3

CDR3aa: ASSEGGWNTEAF
j_gene: TRBJ1-1
v_gene: TRBV6-1

CDR3aa: ASSKLAGRPALY
j_gene: TRBJ2-7
v_gene: TRBV19

CDR3aa: ASSPVRGANLYSNQPQH
j_gene: TRBJ1-5
v_gene: TRBV28

CDR3aa: ASSERVIAGTYYEQY
j_gene: TRBJ2-7
v_gene: TRBV6-1

CDR3aa: ASSPTTSGGTYEQY
j_gene: TRBJ2-7
v_gene: TRBV7-2

CDR3aa: ASSLLAGPAGTGELF
j_gene: TRBJ2-2
v_gene: TRBV19

CDR3aa: ASSLASGGNGELF
j_gene: TRBJ2-2
v_gene: TRBV5-1

CDR3aa: ASSLTVNEKLF
j_gene: TRBJ1-4
v_gene: TRBV6-5

CDR3aa: ASSLTRGYEQY
j_gene: TRBJ2-7
v_gene: TRBV27

CDR3aa: ASSPRDRKYNEQF
j_gene: TRBJ2-1
v_gene: TRBV5-8

CDR3aa: ASSFEAGNTIY
j_gene: TRBJ1-3
v_gene: TRBV6-5

CDR3aa: ASSGQGAVSYEQY
j_gene: TRBJ2-7
v_gene: TRBV2

CDR3aa: ASSPLTGEQY
j_gene: TRBJ2-7
v_gene: TRBV9

CDR3aa: ASSLSGRKDEQY
j_gene: TRBJ2-7
v_gene: TRBV6-6

CDR3aa: ASSLRLAGASGGANVLT
j_gene: TRBJ2-6
v_gene: TRBV7-8

CDR3aa: ASSLAWAATDTQY
j_gene: TRBJ2-3
v_gene: TRBV5-4

CDR3aa: ASSMTGANEKLF
j_gene: TRBJ1-4
v_gene: TRBV5-1

CDR3aa: ASRTDQETQY
j_gene: TRBJ2-5
v_gene: TRBV6-1

CDR3aa: ASRLWKGVNYGYT
j_gene: TRBJ1-2
v_gene: TRBV7-2

CDR3aa: ASRLGSGNTIY
j_gene: TRBJ1-3
v_gene: TRBV2